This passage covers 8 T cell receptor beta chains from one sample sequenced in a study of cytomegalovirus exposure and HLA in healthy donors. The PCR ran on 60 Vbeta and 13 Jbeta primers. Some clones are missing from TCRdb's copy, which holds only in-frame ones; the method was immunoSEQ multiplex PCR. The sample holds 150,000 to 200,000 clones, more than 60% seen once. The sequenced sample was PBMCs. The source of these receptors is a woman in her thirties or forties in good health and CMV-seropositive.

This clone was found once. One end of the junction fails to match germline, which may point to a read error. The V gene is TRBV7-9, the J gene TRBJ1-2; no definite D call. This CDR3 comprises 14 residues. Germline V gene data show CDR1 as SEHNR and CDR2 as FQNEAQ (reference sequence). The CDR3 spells CASSLLGSGYGHTF. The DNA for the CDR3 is TGTGCCAGCAGCTTATTAGGGAGCGGCTATGGCCACACCTTC.

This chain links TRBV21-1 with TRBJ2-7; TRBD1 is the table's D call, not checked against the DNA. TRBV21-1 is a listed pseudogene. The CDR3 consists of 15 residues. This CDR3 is CASSKVFRGTYEQYF. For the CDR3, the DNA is TGTGCCAGCAGCAAAGTTTTCAGGGGAACCTACGAGCAGTACTTC.

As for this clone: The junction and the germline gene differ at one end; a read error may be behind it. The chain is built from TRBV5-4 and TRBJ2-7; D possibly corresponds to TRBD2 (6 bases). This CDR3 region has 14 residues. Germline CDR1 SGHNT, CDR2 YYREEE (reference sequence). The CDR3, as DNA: TGTGCCAGCACCTTGCGGGGAATCTCCTACGAGCAGTACTTC. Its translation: CASTLRGISYEQYF.

The CDR3 nucleotides are TGTGCCAGCAGTTTCTCCTCCGCGGGAGAGGCTGGAGATGAGCAGTTCTTC. Residues: CASSFSSAGEAGDEQFF. The chain recombines TRBV28 with TRBJ2-1; 7 nucleotides agree with TRBD2. CDR1 MDHEN and CDR2 SYDVKM come from the germline V gene. The J segment lost 8 bases and the V segment lost 3 bases, leaving 16 bases of the junction unmatched. The CDR3 totals 17 residues.

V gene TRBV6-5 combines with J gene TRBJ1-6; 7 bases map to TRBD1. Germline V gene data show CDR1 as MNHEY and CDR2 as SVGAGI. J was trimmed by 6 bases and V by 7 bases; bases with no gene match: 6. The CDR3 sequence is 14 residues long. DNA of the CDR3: TGTGCCAGCACCCCCGACAGGGTTAATTCACCCCTCCACTTT. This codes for CASTPDRVNSPLHF.

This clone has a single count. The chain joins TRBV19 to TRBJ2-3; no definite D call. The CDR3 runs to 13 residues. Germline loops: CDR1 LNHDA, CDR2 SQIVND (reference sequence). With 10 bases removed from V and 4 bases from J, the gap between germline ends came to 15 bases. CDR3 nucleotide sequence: TGTGCCATCCAGAACACCGCAGCAGATACGCAGTATTTT. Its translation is CAIQNTAADTQYF. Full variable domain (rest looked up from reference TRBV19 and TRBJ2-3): DGGITQSPKYLFRKEGQNVTLSCEQNLNHDAMYWYRQDPGQGLRLIYYSQIVNDFQKGDIAEGYSVSREKKESFPLTVTSAQKNPTAFYLCAIQNTAADTQYFGPGTRLTVL.

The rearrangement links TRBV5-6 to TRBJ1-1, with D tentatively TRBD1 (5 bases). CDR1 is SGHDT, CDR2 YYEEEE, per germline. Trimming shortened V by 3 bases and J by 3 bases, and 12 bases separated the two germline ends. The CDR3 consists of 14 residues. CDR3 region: CASSSYGAYTEAFF. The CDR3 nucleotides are TGTGCCAGCAGCTCCTATGGGGCCTACACTGAAGCTTTCTTT.

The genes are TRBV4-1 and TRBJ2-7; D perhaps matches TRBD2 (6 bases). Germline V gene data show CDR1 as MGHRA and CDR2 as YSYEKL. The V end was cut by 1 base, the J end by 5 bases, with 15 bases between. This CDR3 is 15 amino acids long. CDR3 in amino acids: CASSQGARDFNEQYF. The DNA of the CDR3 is TGCGCCAGCAGCCAAGGGGCTAGGGACTTTAACGAGCAGTACTTC.